This entry features one TCR beta chain sequence. The sample comes from a study of blood T cell repertoires in COVID-19. Study at large: Sources were T cells, B-cell-depleted T cells, or PBMCs; the material itself was cDNA or gDNA.

The study recruited people aged about 18 to 90 years across 20 to 30 US areas. Cohort placement rested on clinical history that participants reported themselves. How the authors handled the data: From reference gene primer amplification, estimates of nucleated cell counts were derived. Measured with immunoSEQ multiplex PCR; TCRdb has only the in-frame clones, and not every one. D and trimming were read from the DNA, whereas the V and J calls and clone size are those reported in that table. The table lists 250,000 to 350,000 clones, more than 75% of them singletons. Germline loops: CDR1 MNHEY, CDR2 SVGAGI. V lost 10 bases to trimming and J lost 1 base; unmatched junction nucleotides: 5. The CDR3 contains 13 residues.

The specimen was PBMCs or T cells enriched from blood (not recorded which). V and J are TRBV6-5 and TRBJ1-1, with 8 bases identical to TRBD1. This receptor was taken from a woman aged 18-35 years who had recovered from COVID-19. CDR3 in amino acids: CAISDRGNTEAFF. DNA for the CDR3: TGTGCCATTTCTGACAGGGGGAACACTGAAGCTTTCTTT.